Below are 32 T cell receptor beta chains sequenced from a single sample in a study of blood T cell repertoires in COVID-19. The protocol was immunoSEQ multiplex PCR, while the TCRdb copy is restricted to in-frame clones and leaves out a portion. Here the sample spans 110,000 to 150,000 clones, about 87% being singletons. The sample was peripheral blood. The receptors originated from a human donor in a cohort sampled during active COVID-19.

V and J are TRBV11-2 and TRBJ1-5; D might be TRBD1 (5 bases). CDR3 length equals 16 residues. V dropped 5 bases and J dropped 4 bases, with 18 bases sitting between them. Germline V gene sequence: CDR1 SGHAT, CDR2 FQNNGV. The CDR3 sequence is CASSENPGVGNQPQHF. In DNA, the CDR3 is TGTGCCAGCAGCGAGAATCCGGGGGTGGGTAATCAGCCCCAGCATTTT.

This chain joins TRBV4-2 and TRBJ1-3, with D unclear. Trimming took off 2 bases at V and 0 bases at J, with 5 bases between the two ends. Germline V gives CDR1 LGHNA, CDR2 YNFKEQ. This CDR3 has 14 residues. The CDR3 DNA follows: TGTGCCAGCAGCCAATTTTACTCTGGAAACACCATATATTTT. Residues: CASSQFYSGNTIYF.

The chain employs TRBV2 and TRBJ1-3; D perhaps matches TRBD1 (5 bases). Trimming took off 8 bases at V and 0 bases at J, with 11 bases between the two ends. The germline V gene encodes CDR1 SNHLY and CDR2 FYNNEI. CDR3 length: 14 amino acids. The CDR3 coding sequence is TGTGCCAGCGGGGCCCTCCGCTCTGGAAACACCATATATTTT. Encoded protein: CASGALRSGNTIYF. The full variable domain, with the rest looked up from reference TRBV2 and TRBJ1-3, is EPEVTQTPSHQVTQMGQEVILRCVPISNHLYFYWYRQILGQKVEFLVSFYNNEISEKSEIFDDQFSVERPDGSNFTLKIRSTKLEDSAMYFCASGALRSGNTIYFGEGSWLTVV.

This rearrangement joins TRBV19 to TRBJ1-5; 7 positions match TRBD1. Germline CDR1 LNHDA, CDR2 SQIVND (reference sequence). CDR3 length: 15 amino acids. V dropped 5 bases and J dropped 5; count of bases not matched to a gene: 9. The CDR3, as DNA: TGTGCCAGTAGTTCCGGACAGGCGGGGTATCAGCCCCAGCATTTT. Protein product: CASSSGQAGYQPQHF.

This clone was seen a single time. This chain connects TRBV6-5 to TRBJ1-3; D remains unclear. The CDR3 runs 13 residues. Germline lookup yields CDR1 MNHEY and CDR2 SVGAGI. Trimming pared 6 bases from V and 2 bases from J, leaving 8 bases between. CDR3 sequence (DNA): TGTGCCAGCAGCGCCAGTACTGGAAACACCATATATTTT. Translation gives CASSASTGNTIYF.

The V and J genes are TRBV6-7 and TRBJ1-5; D remains unclear. TRBV6-7 falls under the ORF class, with uncertain function. Trimming left V 8 bases short and J 4 bases short, with 24 bases between. The CDR3 sequence is 17 residues long. The CDR3 DNA reads TGTGCCAGCCCCCAATCCTCTAGACGCTTCCTAAATCAGCCCCAGCATTTT. Translated, it gives CASPQSSRRFLNQPQHF.

The chain carries TRBV7-3 and TRBJ2-3, with D uncertain. The ends were cut back, 8 bases at V and 0 bases at J, with 12 bases in the middle. The germline CDR1 and CDR2 sequences are SGHTA and FQGTGA. This CDR3 is built from 14 residues. The CDR3 reads CASRGGLSTDTQYF. In DNA, the CDR3 is TGTGCCAGCCGAGGCGGCTTAAGCACAGATACGCAGTATTTT.

The chain carries TRBV7-2 and TRBJ2-2; a possible D gene is TRBD1 (5 bases). Trimming took 3 bases from V and 1 from J, leaving 9 bases between them. From germline, CDR1 is SGHTA and CDR2 FQGNSA. CDR3 length: 15 amino acids. CDR3 DNA: TGTGCCAGCAGCTTGGATAGGGGGAACACCGGGGAGCTGTTTTTT. This gives the protein CASSLDRGNTGELFF.

This clone was seen repeatedly, ten times or more. The chain has TRBV2 and TRBJ1-1, with D unclear. Germline assignment: CDR1 SNHLY and CDR2 FYNNEI. The V gene lost 4 bases and the J gene lost 1 base, with 10 bases spanning the gap. CDR3 length equals 14 residues. The CDR3 region is CASSGLQRNTEAFF. The CDR3 DNA reads as TGTGCCAGCAGTGGACTACAGAGGAACACTGAAGCTTTCTTT.

This chain links TRBV5-1 with TRBJ1-1, with D unclear. Between the trimmed V and J ends, which lost 2 bases and 1 base, there was a span of 9 bases. Germline V gene data show CDR1 as SGHRS and CDR2 as YFSETQ. There are 14 residues in the CDR3. This chain's CDR3 is CASSFGLENTEAFF. CDR3 bases: TGCGCCAGCAGCTTCGGCCTAGAGAACACTGAAGCTTTCTTT. Supplemented by reference TRBV5-1 and TRBJ1-1, the full variable domain reads KAGVTQTPRYLIKTRGQQVTLSCSPISGHRSVSWYQQTPGQGLQFLFEYFSETQRNKGNFPGRFSGRQFSNSRSEMNVSTLELGDSALYLCASSFGLENTEAFFGQGTRLTVV.

CDR3 sequence reads: CASSPTRGQVYEQYF. CDR3 sequence (DNA): TGTGCCAGCAGCCCCACCAGGGGTCAAGTCTACGAGCAGTACTTC. This sequence joins TRBV7-8 and TRBJ2-7; a weak D match, TRBD1 (6 bases). Deletions cut 5 bases from V and 3 bases from J, with 17 bases between. The CDR3 has 15 amino acids. Germline lookup yields CDR1 SGHVS and CDR2 FQNEAQ.

The chain has TRBV3-1 (or the pseudogene TRBV3-2) and TRBJ1-6; TRBD1 is a possible D gene (6 bases). Germline V gene data show CDR1 as LGHDT and CDR2 as YNNKEL (reference sequence). The germline V and J ends were trimmed by 0 bases and 10 bases, with 13 bases remaining between them. The CDR3 contains 15 residues. The chain's CDR3 is CASSQDAQGWSPLHF. The CDR3 bases are TGTGCCAGCAGCCAAGATGCCCAGGGGTGGTCACCCCTCCACTTT.

This chain connects TRBV27 to TRBJ1-6; weak D call: TRBD1 (6 bases). CDR1 and CDR2 (germline): MNHEY, SMNVEV (reference sequence). CDR3 length: 14 residues. V lost 0 bases and J lost 8, with 8 bases in between. The CDR3 sequence is CASSLSQGYSPLHF. The CDR3 DNA is TGTGCCAGCAGTTTATCCCAGGGGTATTCACCCCTCCACTTT.

The J gene is TRBJ1-2, the V gene TRBV19, with D unclear. Germline lookup yields CDR1 LNHDA and CDR2 SQIVND (reference sequence). CDR3 length: 14 residues. Trimming removed 5 bases from V and 3 bases from J, with 13 bases in between. The CDR3 is CASSEGRGYYGYTF. CDR3 nucleotides: TGTGCCAGTAGTGAAGGGCGGGGATACTATGGCTACACCTTC. The variable domain in full, with the rest retrieved from reference TRBV19 and TRBJ1-2, is DGGITQSPKYLFRKEGQNVTLSCEQNLNHDAMYWYRQDPGQGLRLIYYSQIVNDFQKGDIAEGYSVSREKKESFPLTVTSAQKNPTAFYLCASSEGRGYYGYTFGSGTRLTVV.

The rearrangement joins TRBV7-9 to TRBJ2-2; tentative D call: TRBD1 (6 bases). Trimming stripped 5 bases from V and 6 bases from J, with 10 bases between. Looked up from germline, CDR1 is SEHNR and CDR2 is FQNEAQ (reference sequence). The CDR3 has 13 amino acids. CDR3 sequence (DNA): TGTGCCAGCAGCCTACAGGGTTCCGGGGAGCTGTTTTTT. Its translation: CASSLQGSGELFF. The full variable domain, with the rest looked up from reference TRBV7-9 and TRBJ2-2, is DTGVSQNPRHKITKRGQNVTFRCDPISEHNRLYWYRQTLGQGPEFLTYFQNEAQLEKSRLLSDRFSAERPKGSFSTLEIQRTEQGDSAMYLCASSLQGSGELFFGEGSRLTVL.

J is TRBJ2-3 and V is TRBV7-2; TRBD2 aligns across 9 bases. After removal of 2 bases from V and 6 bases from J, the junction contained 15 bases not matched to a gene. The CDR3 totals 18 residues. Looked up from germline, CDR1 is SGHTA and CDR2 is FQGNSA. Here the CDR3 reads CASSLRSWGGGASDTQYF. The CDR3 coding sequence is TGTGCCAGCAGCTTAAGAAGCTGGGGCGGGGGGGCATCGGATACGCAGTATTTT.

This chain uses TRBV6-5 with TRBJ1-4; TRBD1 matches at 8 bases. CDR3 length: 15 amino acids. Germline lookup yields CDR1 MNHEY and CDR2 SVGAGI. The V and J ends lost 6 bases and 2 bases, in that order; junction bases with no gene match: 5. The CDR3 DNA reads TGTGCCAGCAGACGAAGACAGGGGACTAATGAAAAACTGTTTTTT. This sequence encodes CASRRRQGTNEKLFF.

J is TRBJ1-2 and V is TRBV12-3 or TRBV12-4, with 7 nucleotides matching TRBD1. After removal of 10 bases from V and 8 bases from J, the junction contained 13 bases not matched to a gene. The CDR3 has 13 amino acids. CDR3 DNA: TGTGCCACCCTTGGGTCAGGGGGTTACGGCTACACCTTC. Translated, it gives CATLGSGGYGYTF.

Only one count was recorded for this clone. The chain combines TRBV5-6 with TRBJ2-5; 9 nucleotides agree with TRBD2. The V gene end was trimmed by 2 bases and the J gene end by 2 bases; junction bases not matched to a gene: 7. The CDR3 is 16 residues long. Germline-derived CDR1 and CDR2 are SGHDT and YYEEEE. CDR3 sequence: CASSFVLAGPQETQYF. The CDR3 bases are TGTGCCAGCAGCTTCGTTCTAGCGGGACCACAAGAGACCCAGTACTTC.

The V and J genes are TRBV5-1 and TRBJ2-2; D is uncertain. Trimming left V 4 bases short and J 0 bases short, with 10 bases between. The CDR3 extends over 15 amino acids. In germline, CDR1 is SGHRS, CDR2 YFSETQ. The CDR3: CASSLTTSNTGELFF. CDR3 nucleotide sequence: TGCGCCAGCAGCCTTACAACCTCGAACACCGGGGAGCTGTTTTTT.

The chain combines TRBV18 with TRBJ2-5; no definite D call. The ends were cut back, 5 bases at V and 5 bases at J, with 9 bases in the middle. The CDR3 length is 12 residues. CDR1 and CDR2 from the germline V gene are KGHSH and LQKENI. The CDR3 loop reads CASSSSEETQYF. DNA of the CDR3: TGTGCCAGCTCATCCTCCGAGGAGACCCAGTACTTC.

The gene calls are TRBV6-2 or TRBV6-3 and TRBJ2-3; 7 bases map to TRBD1. The CDR3 length is 16 residues. J was trimmed by 2 bases and V by 2 bases; bases with no gene match: 7. Germline V gene data show CDR1 as MNHEY and CDR2 as SVGEGT. In DNA form, the CDR3 reads TGTGCCAGCAGTTACCCGGGACAGAGTTACACAGATACGCAGTATTTT. Translation: CASSYPGQSYTDTQYF.

CDR3 nucleotide sequence: TGTGCCAGCAGCAACTACAGGGACACTGAAGCTTTCTTT. Translation gives CASSNYRDTEAFF. The V call is TRBV7-3, the J call TRBJ1-1, with a weak D call TRBD1 (6 bases). The CDR3 length is 13 residues. V lost 5 bases and J 3 bases, leaving 10 bases between the germline ends. From germline, CDR1 is SGHTA and CDR2 FQGTGA.

The rearrangement links TRBV24-1 to TRBJ2-6; maybe TRBD2 (5 bases). This CDR3 is 14 amino acids long. The V end lost 5 bases, the J end lost 2 bases, and 6 bases lay between the germline ends. CDR1 and CDR2 (germline): KGHDR, SFDVKD. The DNA for the CDR3 is TGTGCCACCAGTGCGGGGACTGGGGCCAACGTCCTGACTTTC. Protein product: CATSAGTGANVLTF.

The V gene is TRBV7-3, the J gene TRBJ1-1; 7 nucleotides align to TRBD1. The CDR3 loop spans 14 amino acids. J was trimmed by 2 bases and V by 4 bases; bases with no gene match: 4. CDR1 SGHTA and CDR2 FQGTGA come from the germline V gene. CDR3 in amino acids: CASSSGQYNTEAFF. The CDR3 DNA is TGTGCCAGCAGCTCGGGACAGTATAACACTGAAGCTTTCTTT.

V gene TRBV10-3 combines with J gene TRBJ2-7; maybe TRBD2 (6 bases). Germline V CDR1 and CDR2: ENHRY, SYGVKD. The CDR3 totals 16 residues. V dropped 2 bases and J dropped 0 bases, with 14 bases sitting between them. CDR3 loop: CAISEPLSGASYEQYF. As DNA, the CDR3 is TGTGCCATCAGTGAGCCCCTTAGCGGCGCCTCCTACGAGCAGTACTTC.

This clone has only one observation. The chain recombines TRBV2 with TRBJ1-2, with a tentative D call TRBD1 (5 bases). Per germline, CDR1 SNHLY and CDR2 FYNNEI. CDR3 length: 14 residues. Deletions cut 4 bases from V and 4 bases from J, with 13 bases between. The CDR3 DNA is TGTGCCAGCAGTGTCGGACAAAGTATCTATGGCTACACCTTC. Translating it yields CASSVGQSIYGYTF.

This clone was seen once. The V call is TRBV2, the J call TRBJ1-4, with unresolved D. V shed 8 bases and J shed 1 base, with 5 bases lying between them. The CDR3 extends over 12 amino acids. The germline V gene has CDR1 SNHLY and CDR2 FYNNEI. In DNA form, the CDR3 reads TGTGCCAGCCGGGGAACTAATGAAAAACTGTTTTTT. It translates to CASRGTNEKLFF.

The CDR3 nucleotides are TGTGCCAGCAGCCCCCAGGTCCACAACACTGAAGCTTTCTTT. Protein: CASSPQVHNTEAFF. This chain links TRBV7-2 with TRBJ1-1; D gene unclear. V was pared by 5 bases and J by 2 bases, with 12 bases between. Germline loops: CDR1 SGHTA, CDR2 FQGNSA. The CDR3 runs to 14 residues. Full variable domain (remainder filled in from reference TRBV7-2 and TRBJ1-1): GAGVSQSPSNKVTEKGKDVELRCDPISGHTALYWYRQSLGQGLEFLIYFQGNSAPDKSGLPSDRFSAERTGGSVSTLTIQRTQQEDSAVYLCASSPQVHNTEAFFGQGTRLTVV.

The V call is TRBV5-1, the J call TRBJ1-1, with 7 bases that match TRBD1. The trim removed 4 bases at V and 0 bases at J, leaving 6 bases unmatched. The CDR3 length is 15 residues. CDR1 SGHRS and CDR2 YFSETQ come from the germline V gene. In nucleotides, the CDR3 is TGCGCCAGCAGCATAAGACAGGGAATGAACACTGAAGCTTTCTTT. The encoded protein is CASSIRQGMNTEAFF.

This chain joins TRBV11-3 and TRBJ2-5; TRBD1 is a possible D gene (5 bases). The CDR3 covers 17 residues. With 3 bases removed from V and 5 bases from J, the gap between germline ends came to 22 bases. Germline loops: CDR1 SGHNT, CDR2 YENEEA. The chain's CDR3 is CASSFRISQLGRETQYF. The CDR3 nucleotides read TGTGCCAGCAGCTTCAGGATTTCTCAACTGGGGCGGGAGACCCAGTACTTC.

The chain links TRBV3-1 (or the pseudogene TRBV3-2) to TRBJ1-5; D may be TRBD1 (6 bases). CDR3 size: 13 residues. Germline V gives CDR1 LGHDT, CDR2 YNNKEL (reference sequence). Trimming left V 3 bases short and J 4 bases short, with 7 bases between. The CDR3 bases are TGTGCCAGCAGCCACAGGGGAAATCAGCCCCAGCATTTT. It is translated as CASSHRGNQPQHF.